The clone carrying this TCR beta chain has a handful of counts. Its specificity is not known. With 1 base removed from V and 4 bases from J, the gap between germline ends came to 7 bases. The CDR3 is made up of 13 amino acids. 5'RACE with constant-segment primers built TCRalpha and TCRbeta cDNA libraries with UMIs. TCRdb re-called the 5' RACE reads with MiXCR, one entry per CDR3 protein. The sample holds approximately 180,000 distinct CDR3 sequences, roughly 17% seen once. The source of the sample is a study of T-cell memory formation after mild COVID-19. Study results and limitations: Researchers report contracting CD4+ clones mostly in CM and EM, with CD8+ clones in EMRA.

The chain links TRBV12-3 or TRBV12-4 to TRBJ1-1, with TRBD1 as a possible D gene (5 bases). The sequence was obtained from an adult woman who had mild COVID-19 (a few samples of this study predate the infection). Cell type and time point are not known. Source material: PBMCs or a T cell subset sorted from them (not recorded which). The CDR3 bases are TGTGCCAGCAGTTTAGGGGGACTCACTGAAGCTTTCTTT. The encoded protein is CASSLGGLTEAFF.